The 12 T cell receptor beta chains in this list originate from one sample, sequenced in a study of T cells after yellow fever vaccination. In TCRdb, the 5' RACE reads were re-called with MiXCR into one record per CDR3 protein. The sample has some 54,000 distinct CDR3 sequences; approximately 7% are singletons. The material sequenced was CD8+ T cells not binding an NS4B(214-222) dextramer, sorted from PBMCs, taken approximately 40 days after the first yellow fever vaccination. Every receptor here comes from a man aged 18-30 years who received the YFV17D yellow fever vaccine.

This clonotype turned up a few times. The V and J genes are TRBV24-1 and TRBJ2-5; D is undetermined. The CDR3 is made up of 15 amino acids. CDR1 is KGHDR, CDR2 SFDVKD, per germline. V dropped 3 bases and J dropped 3 bases, with 13 bases sitting between them. CDR3 coding DNA: TGTGCCACCAGTGATATAAGGGTCAAAGAAGAGACCCAGTACTTC. Its protein is CATSDIRVKEETQYF.

CDR3 sequence: CASSPQTGPTFYEQYF. The CDR3 DNA reads TGTGCCAGCAGTCCGCAGACAGGGCCTACGTTCTACGAGCAGTACTTC. V is TRBV6-1 and J is TRBJ2-7, with 7 bases matching TRBD1. Trimming removed 5 bases from V and 3 bases from J; junction bases left unmatched: 13. This CDR3 is 16 amino acids long. CDR1 and CDR2 from the germline V gene are MNHNS and SASEGT.

The chain is built from TRBV6-2 or TRBV6-3 and TRBJ1-4; maybe TRBD1 (6 bases). The CDR3 length is 15 residues. V lost 0 bases and J 7 bases, leaving 12 bases between the germline ends. Germline values: CDR1 MNHEY, CDR2 SVGEGT. CDR3: CASSYSGGTSEKLFF. CDR3 coding DNA: TGTGCCAGCAGTTACTCGGGCGGGACAAGTGAAAAACTGTTTTTT.

This clonotype was seen many times. The genes are TRBV7-9 and TRBJ1-1; D may be TRBD1 (6 bases). The length of the CDR3 is 16 residues. In germline, CDR1 is SEHNR, CDR2 FQNEAQ (reference sequence). V lost 3 bases and J lost 0, with 14 bases in between. CDR3 region: CASSLVIQGMNTEAFF. Written as DNA, the CDR3 is TGTGCCAGCAGCTTGGTAATTCAGGGGATGAACACTGAAGCTTTCTTT. Looking up the rest from reference TRBV7-9 and TRBJ1-1 gives the full variable domain: DTGVSQNPRHKITKRGQNVTFRCDPISEHNRLYWYRQTLGQGPEFLTYFQNEAQLEKSRLLSDRFSAERPKGSFSTLEIQRTEQGDSAMYLCASSLVIQGMNTEAFFGQGTRLTVV.

The sample holds a few counts of this clonotype. The V gene is TRBV18, the J gene TRBJ2-7; D might be TRBD2 (5 bases). The CDR3 is 16 residues long. Trimming took off 3 bases at V and 2 bases at J, with 17 bases between the two ends. Germline CDR1 and CDR2: KGHSH and LQKENI. CDR3 region: CASSPADFLEAYEQYV. The DNA of the CDR3 is TGTGCCAGCTCACCCGCGGACTTTTTGGAGGCCTACGAGCAGTACGTC.

V usage is TRBV4-1 and J usage is TRBJ2-3, with a weak D call TRBD2 (5 bases). The CDR3 covers 16 residues. Germline CDR1 is MGHRA and CDR2 is YSYEKL. V lost 3 bases and J lost 1, with 14 bases in between. CDR3 protein: CASSQAWPSRTDTQYF. The CDR3 DNA sequence: TGCGCCAGCAGCCAGGCTTGGCCTAGCCGCACAGATACGCAGTATTTT.

Many counts were recorded for this clonotype. This rearrangement joins TRBV4-3 to TRBJ2-4; 8 bases fit TRBD2. J was trimmed by 1 base and V by 0 bases; bases with no gene match: 11. The germline CDR1 and CDR2 sequences are LGHNA and YSLEER. The CDR3 spans 19 residues. CDR3 coding DNA: TGCGCCAGCAGCCAAGATATCGGGGGGGGCAGGTTGGCCAAAAACATTCAGTACTTC. Protein: CASSQDIGGGRLAKNIQYF.

The chain has TRBV15 and TRBJ2-3; D possibly uses TRBD1 or TRBD2 (5 bases each). The length of the CDR3 is 16 residues. Trimming stripped 3 bases from V and 0 bases from J, with 13 bases between. Per germline, CDR1 LNHNV and CDR2 YYDKDF (reference sequence). In DNA form, the CDR3 reads TGTGCCACCAGCAGGCCGGGACGGATAAGCACAGATACGCAGTATTTT. It is translated as CATSRPGRISTDTQYF.

This clonotype showed up many times. The chain has TRBV5-6 and TRBJ2-2; TRBD1 matches at 10 bases. CDR3 length: 15 amino acids. Germline V lookup: CDR1 SGHDT, CDR2 YYEEEE. V was clipped by 4 bases and J by 6 bases; unmatched bases: 6. The CDR3 nucleotides are TGTGCCAGCAGCCCGGGACAGGGGATCCCCGGGGAGCTGTTTTTT. It codes for CASSPGQGIPGELFF.

This chain joins TRBV7-6 and TRBJ2-5; 8 bases map to TRBD1. CDR1 and CDR2 from the germline V gene are SGHVS and FNYEAQ. The CDR3 covers 15 residues. Trimming removed 5 bases from V and 5 bases from J; junction bases left unmatched: 10. The CDR3 is CASSPRDRGGETQYF. CDR3 nucleotides: TGTGCCAGCAGCCCGCGAGACAGGGGTGGGGAGACCCAGTACTTC.

This clonotype occurred a few times. This chain links TRBV13 with TRBJ1-4; a weak D match, TRBD1 (5 bases). The CDR3 totals 14 residues. Germline CDR1 PRHDT, CDR2 FYEKMQ (reference sequence). V lost 5 bases and J lost 2, with 9 bases in between. Here the CDR3 DNA reads TGTGCCAGCAGCCTGGGGCTGACTAATGAAAAACTGTTTTTT. Protein sequence: CASSLGLTNEKLFF.

This clonotype has more than one count but fewer than ten. The chain joins TRBV24-1 to TRBJ2-5; D is uncertain. Per germline, CDR1 KGHDR and CDR2 SFDVKD. This CDR3 has 13 residues. V lost 8 bases and J lost 5, with 14 bases in between. Here the CDR3 reads CATIFDLRETQYF. The CDR3 DNA sequence: TGTGCCACCATCTTCGATCTCAGGGAGACCCAGTACTTC.